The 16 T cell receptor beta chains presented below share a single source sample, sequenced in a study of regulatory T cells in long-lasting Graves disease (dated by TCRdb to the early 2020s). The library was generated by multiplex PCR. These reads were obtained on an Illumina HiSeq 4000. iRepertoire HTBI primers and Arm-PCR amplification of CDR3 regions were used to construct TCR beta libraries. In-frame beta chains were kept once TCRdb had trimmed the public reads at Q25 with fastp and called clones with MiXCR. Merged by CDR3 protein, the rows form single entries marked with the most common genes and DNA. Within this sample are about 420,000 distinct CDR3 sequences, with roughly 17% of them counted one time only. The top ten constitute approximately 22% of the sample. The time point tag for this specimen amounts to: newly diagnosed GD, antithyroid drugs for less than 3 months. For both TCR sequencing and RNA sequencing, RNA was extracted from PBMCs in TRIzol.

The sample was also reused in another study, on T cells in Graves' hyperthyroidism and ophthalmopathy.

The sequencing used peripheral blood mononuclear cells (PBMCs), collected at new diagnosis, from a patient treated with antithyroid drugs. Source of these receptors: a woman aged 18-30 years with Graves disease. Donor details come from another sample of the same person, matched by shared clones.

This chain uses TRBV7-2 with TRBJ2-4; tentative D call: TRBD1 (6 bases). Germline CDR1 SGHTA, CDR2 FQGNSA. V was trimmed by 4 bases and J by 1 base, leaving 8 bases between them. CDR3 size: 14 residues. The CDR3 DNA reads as TGTGCCAGCAGCTATCAGGGGGCCAAAAACATTCAGTACTTC. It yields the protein CASSYQGAKNIQYF.

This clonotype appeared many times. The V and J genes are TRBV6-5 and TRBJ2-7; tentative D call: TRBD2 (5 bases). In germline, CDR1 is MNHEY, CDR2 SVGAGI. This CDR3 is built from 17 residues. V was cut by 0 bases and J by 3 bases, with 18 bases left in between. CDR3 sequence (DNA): TGTGCCAGCAGTTACTCGACAACTAGACTTCCTAACTACGAGCAGTACTTC. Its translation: CASSYSTTRLPNYEQYF.

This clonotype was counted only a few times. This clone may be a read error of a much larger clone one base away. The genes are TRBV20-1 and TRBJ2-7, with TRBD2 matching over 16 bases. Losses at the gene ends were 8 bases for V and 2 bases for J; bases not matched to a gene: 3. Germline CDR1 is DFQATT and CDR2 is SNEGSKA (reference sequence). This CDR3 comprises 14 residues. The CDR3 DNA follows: TGCAGTACCGGGACTAGCGGGAGGGCCTACGAGCAGTACTTC. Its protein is CSTGTSGRAYEQYF.

Here the CDR3 reads CAWSSSSYEQYF. CDR3 bases: TGTGCCTGGAGTAGCAGCTCCTACGAGCAGTACTTC. The chain employs TRBV30 and TRBJ2-7, with no clear D. The CDR3 length is 12 residues. In germline, CDR1 is GTSNPN, CDR2 SVGIG (reference sequence). The germline V and J ends were trimmed by 2 bases and 0 bases, with 5 bases remaining between them.

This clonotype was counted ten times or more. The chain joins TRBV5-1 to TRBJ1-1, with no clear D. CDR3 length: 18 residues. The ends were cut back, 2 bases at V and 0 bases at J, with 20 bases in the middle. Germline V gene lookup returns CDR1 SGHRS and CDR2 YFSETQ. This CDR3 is CASSFKSSAAPMNTEAFF. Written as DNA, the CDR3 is TGCGCCAGCAGCTTCAAGAGTTCGGCCGCCCCTATGAACACTGAAGCTTTCTTT.

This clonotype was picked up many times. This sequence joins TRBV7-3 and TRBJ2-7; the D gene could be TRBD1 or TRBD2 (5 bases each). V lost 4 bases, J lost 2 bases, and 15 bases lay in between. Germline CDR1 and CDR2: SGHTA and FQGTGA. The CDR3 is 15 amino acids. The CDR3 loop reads CASSSYLGTAYEQYF. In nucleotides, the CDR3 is TGTGCCAGCAGCTCTTATCTCGGGACGGCCTACGAGCAGTACTTC.

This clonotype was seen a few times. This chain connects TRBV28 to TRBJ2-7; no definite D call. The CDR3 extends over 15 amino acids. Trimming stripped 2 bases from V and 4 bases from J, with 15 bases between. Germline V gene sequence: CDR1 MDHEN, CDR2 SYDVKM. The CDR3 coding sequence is TGTGCCAGCAGTTTACTCTCCTCGCCCCGATACGAGCAGTACTTC. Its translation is CASSLLSSPRYEQYF.

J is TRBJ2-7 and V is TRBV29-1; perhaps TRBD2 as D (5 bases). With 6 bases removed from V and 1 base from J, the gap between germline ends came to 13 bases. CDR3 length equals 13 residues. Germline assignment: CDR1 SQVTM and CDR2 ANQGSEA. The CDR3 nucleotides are TGCAGCGTAGAGGGAGACTTATCCTACGAGCAGTACTTC. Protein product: CSVEGDLSYEQYF.

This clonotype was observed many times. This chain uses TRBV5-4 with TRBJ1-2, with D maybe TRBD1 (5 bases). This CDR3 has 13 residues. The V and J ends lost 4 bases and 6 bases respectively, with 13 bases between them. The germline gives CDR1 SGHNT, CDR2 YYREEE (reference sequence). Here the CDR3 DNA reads TGTGCCAGCAGCCGATCCAGGGCAGATGGCTACACCTTC. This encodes CASSRSRADGYTF.

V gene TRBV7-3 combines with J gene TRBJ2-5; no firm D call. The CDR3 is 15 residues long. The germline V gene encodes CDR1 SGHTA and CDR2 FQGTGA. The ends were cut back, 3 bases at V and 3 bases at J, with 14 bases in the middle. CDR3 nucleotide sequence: TGTGCCAGCAGCTTGGGGATATCCCCCGAAGAGACCCAGTACTTC. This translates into CASSLGISPEETQYF.

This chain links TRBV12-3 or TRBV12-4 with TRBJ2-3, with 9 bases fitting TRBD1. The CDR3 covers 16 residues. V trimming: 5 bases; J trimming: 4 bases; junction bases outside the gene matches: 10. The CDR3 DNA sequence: TGTGCCAGCAGTCGGACAGGGGTTATAGAAGCAGATACGCAGTATTTT. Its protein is CASSRTGVIEADTQYF.

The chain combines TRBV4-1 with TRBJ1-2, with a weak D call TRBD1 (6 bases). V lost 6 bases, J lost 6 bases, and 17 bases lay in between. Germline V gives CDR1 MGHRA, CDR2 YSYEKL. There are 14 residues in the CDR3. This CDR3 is CASSRRGQSDGYTF. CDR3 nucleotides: TGCGCCAGCAGTCGAAGAGGACAGAGCGATGGCTACACCTTC.

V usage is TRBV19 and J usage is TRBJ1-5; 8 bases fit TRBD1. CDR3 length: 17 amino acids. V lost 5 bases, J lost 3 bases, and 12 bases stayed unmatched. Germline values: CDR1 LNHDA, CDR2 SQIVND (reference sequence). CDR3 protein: CASSSPPGTGPNQPQHF. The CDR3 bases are TGTGCCAGTAGTTCGCCACCCGGGACAGGCCCCAATCAGCCCCAGCATTTT.

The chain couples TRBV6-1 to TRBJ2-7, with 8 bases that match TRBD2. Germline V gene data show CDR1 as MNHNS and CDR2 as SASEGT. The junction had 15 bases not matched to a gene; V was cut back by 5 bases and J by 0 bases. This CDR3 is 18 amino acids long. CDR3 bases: TGTGCCAGCAGTCCTCCCCCCAGACTAGCGAGATCCTCCTACGAGCAGTACTTC. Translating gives CASSPPPRLARSSYEQYF.

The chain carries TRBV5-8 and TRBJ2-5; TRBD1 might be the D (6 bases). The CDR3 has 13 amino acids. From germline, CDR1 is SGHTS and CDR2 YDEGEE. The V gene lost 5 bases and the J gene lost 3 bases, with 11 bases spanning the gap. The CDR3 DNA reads TGTGCCAGCAGACAACCAGGGGAAGAGACCCAGTACTTC. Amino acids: CASRQPGEETQYF.

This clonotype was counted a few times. The CDR3 region is CASSKKTGTSYEQYF. CDR3 nucleotide sequence: TGTGCCAGCAGTAAAAAGACAGGGACCTCCTACGAGCAGTACTTC. V gene TRBV27 combines with J gene TRBJ2-7, with 7 nucleotides matching TRBD1. Germline CDR1 MNHEY, CDR2 SMNVEV (reference sequence). Trimming removed 5 bases from V and 0 bases from J; junction bases left unmatched: 7. This CDR3 spans 15 amino acids.